This T cell receptor (beta chain) is from a study of monozygotic twins with inflammatory bowel disease (dated by TCRdb to the late 2010s). At the level of the whole study: In total, around 28 monozygotic twin pairs made up the full study: 19 Danish pairs, all IBD-discordant, plus nine German pairs, of which four were IBD-concordant and five were IBD-discordant. Disease-associated traits were sought mainly through comparisons between IBD patients and their genetically identical healthy co-twins within discordant pairs. Each individual had, on average, about 151 000 unique TCRalpha sequences and 181 000 unique TCRbeta sequences available for analysis. What the work shows at the level of the full study, not this receptor alone: TCRbeta repertoire diversity, by inverse Simpson index, was decreased in IBD patients compared with their healthy co-twins. Background noise and inter-individual variability may have been introduced into the repertoires by the differing immunosuppressive treatments among patients. The results gave no support for a single strong signal or clonotype linked to IBD. Compared with healthy twins, IBD patients shared fewer clonotypes with other individuals, and the difference was most pronounced in patients with signs of disease activity. The analysis was unable to tell different T cell subtypes apart. Concordant and discordant twins showed no difference in repertoire similarity, possibly because of limited statistical power.

The germline V gene supplies CDR1 MDHEN and CDR2 SYDVKM. Inclusive of the bounding cysteine and phenylalanine, the CDR3 is 13 residues long. This entry has no DNA. As for this clonotype: Its antigen is still unknown.

From each donor, a roughly 2.5 ml peripheral blood sample was drawn into PAXgene tubes and stored at -80 degrees C. Total RNA was isolated from whole blood with the PAXgene blood miRNA kit on an automated QIAcube, without T cell sorting. Peripheral blood from monozygotic twin pairs concordant or discordant for inflammatory bowel disease was subjected to deep TCRalpha and TCRbeta repertoire profiling with unique molecular barcoding. Smoking habits were recorded for all twin pairs, and individuals were classified as current, former or never smokers. Library preparation was by 5' RACE. Each TCR library was prepared from about 4,000 ng of total RNA. For each sample, cDNA synthesis was carried out in eight separate reactions using SMARTScribe reverse transcriptase. Unique molecular identifiers containing a 6-nucleotide sample barcode were introduced through template switching during cDNA synthesis. Amplification of TCRalpha and TCRbeta cDNA involved two nested PCRs of 16 and 9 cycles, and each PCR was followed by bead purification. Before amplification, cDNA was treated with uracil DNA-glycosylase and purified using the QIAquick PCR purification kit. The second PCR added Illumina TruSeq-compatible adapters along with sample-specific barcodes. Library quality and concentration were assessed using TapeStation and Qubit, and about 5 ng of each library was pooled. Pooled libraries were sequenced on an Illumina HiSeq2500 single-index Rapid Run with 2 x 100 bp reads and custom sequencing primers. In the authors' own workflow: UMI-based consensus assembly with MiGEC version 1.2.6 was used to correct PCR and sequencing errors. MiXCR version 2.1.1 was used to carry out V(D)J alignment, clonotype assembly and CDR3 extraction. Gene usage, clonotype sharing and MAIT/NKT TCR abundance were normalised by analysing the top 1000, 10 000 and 20 000 clonotypes per sample. After downsampling to 27 000 UMIs, diversity was calculated as the inverse Simpson index using the vegan R package. Statistical testing used paired Mann-Whitney U tests on the discordant twin pairs and applied Benjamini-Hochberg correction for multiple testing. TCRdb reprocessed the sequencing reads and holds a single record per CDR3 protein sequence, with no DNA. TCRdb's processing, not the authors' own work, is the source of the V and J calls. The sample's table covers roughly 100,000 distinct CDR3 sequences. The leading ten clones occupy about 2% of the sample.

Sequenced: blood. The TCR sequence derives from a human donor with ulcerative colitis or Crohn's disease, or a healthy co-twin of an affected twin (not recorded which). Here the chain combines TRBV28 and TRBJ1-1. The CDR3 has the sequence CASSFAGITEAFF.